This T cell receptor beta chain was observed in a study of molecular identifiers for immune sequencing clone quantification. Study conclusions and caveats: It was shown that clones above 20 RNA copies held over 97% of effector molecules, but under 1% in naive cells.

Via MiXCR, TCRdb re-called the PCR reads, giving one row per CDR3 protein. The sample lists 85,000 to 95,000 distinct CDR3 sequences, 15% to 20% occurring once. This clonotype appeared many times. Its specificity is unknown. Sorted cells numbering roughly 18,000 to 1,000,000, with 10%, 30% or 50% RNA, yielded the naive CD8 libraries. This TCR was sampled from a human donor in good health. Some libraries in this study had Jurkat cell RNA spiked in. The sequencing input was naive CD8+ T cells from blood, with Jurkat cell RNA spiked in. Regarding subset: FACS-sorted CD8+CD4-CCR7+CD45RA+ naive T cells.

The CDR3 reads CASSQEPHVSNEQFF. In nucleotides, the CDR3 is TGCGCCAGCAGCCAAGAACCCCACGTCAGTAATGAGCAGTTCTTC. The genes are TRBV4-1 and TRBJ2-1; D remains unclear. CDR1 and CDR2 (germline): MGHRA, YSYEKL. The ends were cut back, 0 bases at V and 7 bases at J, with 13 bases in the middle. The CDR3 has 15 amino acids.